What follows describes a single T cell receptor (beta chain). The sample belongs to a study of T cell responses to AZD1222 COVID-19 vaccine. Clones were sequenced by immunoSEQ multiplex PCR, and TCRdb holds only the in-frame ones, with some missing. The sample gives around 140,000 clones, about 93% of which show up once; roughly 5.6% is in the top ten. The material sequenced was peripheral blood, taken on day 0 of AZD1222 vaccination. The sequence came from an adult in good health.

The CDR3: CASIPPDRNYGYTF. In DNA, the CDR3 is TGTGCCAGCATCCCGCCCGACAGGAACTATGGCTACACCTTC. V and J are TRBV28 and TRBJ1-2, with D possibly being TRBD1 (6 bases). The V gene lost 7 bases and the J gene lost 2 bases, with 14 bases spanning the gap. The CDR3 has 14 amino acids. Germline-derived CDR1 and CDR2 are MDHEN and SYDVKM.